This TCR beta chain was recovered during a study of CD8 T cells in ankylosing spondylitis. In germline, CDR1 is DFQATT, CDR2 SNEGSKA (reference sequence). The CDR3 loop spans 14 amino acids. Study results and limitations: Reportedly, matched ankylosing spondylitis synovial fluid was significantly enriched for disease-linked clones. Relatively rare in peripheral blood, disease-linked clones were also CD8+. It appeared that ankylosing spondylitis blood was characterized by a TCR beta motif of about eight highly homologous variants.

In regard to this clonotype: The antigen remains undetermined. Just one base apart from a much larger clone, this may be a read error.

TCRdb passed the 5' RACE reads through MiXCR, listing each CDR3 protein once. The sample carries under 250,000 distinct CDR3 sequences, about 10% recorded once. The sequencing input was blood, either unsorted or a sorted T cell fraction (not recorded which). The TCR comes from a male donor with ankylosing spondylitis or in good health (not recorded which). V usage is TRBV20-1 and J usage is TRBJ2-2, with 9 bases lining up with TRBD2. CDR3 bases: TGCAGTGCTAGTGGAGCGGGGGGCTTCGGGGAGCTGCTTTTT. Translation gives CSASGAGGFGELLF.